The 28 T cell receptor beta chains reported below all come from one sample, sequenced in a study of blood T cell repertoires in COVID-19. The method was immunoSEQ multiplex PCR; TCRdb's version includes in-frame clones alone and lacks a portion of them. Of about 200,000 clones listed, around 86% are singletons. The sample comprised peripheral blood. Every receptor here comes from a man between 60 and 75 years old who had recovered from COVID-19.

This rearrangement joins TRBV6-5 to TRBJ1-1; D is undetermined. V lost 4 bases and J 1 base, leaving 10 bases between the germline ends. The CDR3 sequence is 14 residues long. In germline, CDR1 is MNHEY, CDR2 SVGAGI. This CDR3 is CASSFRDQNTEAFF. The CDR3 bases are TGTGCCAGCAGTTTCCGGGATCAGAACACTGAAGCTTTCTTT.

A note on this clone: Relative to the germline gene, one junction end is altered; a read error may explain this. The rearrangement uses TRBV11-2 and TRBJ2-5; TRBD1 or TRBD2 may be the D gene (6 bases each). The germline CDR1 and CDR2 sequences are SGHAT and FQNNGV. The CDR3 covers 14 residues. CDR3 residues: CASSLEGDLKTQYF. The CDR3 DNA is TGTGCCAGCAGCCTAGAGGGGGACTTAAAGACCCAGTACTTC.

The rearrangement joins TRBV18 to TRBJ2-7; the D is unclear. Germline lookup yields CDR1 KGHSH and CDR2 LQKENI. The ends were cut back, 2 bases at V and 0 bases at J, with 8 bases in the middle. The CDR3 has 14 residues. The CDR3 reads CASSPELSSYEQYF. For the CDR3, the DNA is TGTGCCAGCTCACCAGAGTTGAGCTCCTACGAGCAGTACTTC. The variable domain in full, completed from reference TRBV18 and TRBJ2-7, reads NAGVMQNPRHLVRRRGQEARLRCSPMKGHSHVYWYRQLPEEGLKFMVYLQKENIIDESGMPKERFSAEFPKEGPSILRIQQVVRGDSAAYFCASSPELSSYEQYFGPGTRLTVT.

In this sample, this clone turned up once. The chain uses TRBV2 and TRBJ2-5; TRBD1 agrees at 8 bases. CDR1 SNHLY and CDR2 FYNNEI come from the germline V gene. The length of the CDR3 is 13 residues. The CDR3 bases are TGTGCAACTAAGACAGGGGATATAGAGACCCAGTACTTC. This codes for CATKTGDIETQYF.

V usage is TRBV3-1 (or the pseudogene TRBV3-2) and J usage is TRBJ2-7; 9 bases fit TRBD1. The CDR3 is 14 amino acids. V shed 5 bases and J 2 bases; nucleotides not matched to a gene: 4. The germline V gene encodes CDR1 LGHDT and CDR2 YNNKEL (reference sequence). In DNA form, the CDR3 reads TGTGCCAGCAGCTATGGACAGGGGCCCTACGAGCAGTACTTC. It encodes CASSYGQGPYEQYF.

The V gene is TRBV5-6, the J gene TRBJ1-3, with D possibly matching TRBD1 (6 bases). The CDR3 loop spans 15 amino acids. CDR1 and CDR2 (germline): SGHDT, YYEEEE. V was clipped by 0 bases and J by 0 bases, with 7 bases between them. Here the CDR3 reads CASSLGTVSGNTIYF. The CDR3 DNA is TGTGCCAGCAGCTTGGGGACAGTCTCTGGAAACACCATATATTTT.

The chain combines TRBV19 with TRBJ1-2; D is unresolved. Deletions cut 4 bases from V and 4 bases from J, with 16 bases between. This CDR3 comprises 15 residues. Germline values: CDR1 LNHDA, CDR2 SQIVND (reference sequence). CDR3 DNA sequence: TGTGCCAGTAGTACCCCCGGAGGAGGCAGCTATGGCTACACCTTC. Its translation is CASSTPGGGSYGYTF.

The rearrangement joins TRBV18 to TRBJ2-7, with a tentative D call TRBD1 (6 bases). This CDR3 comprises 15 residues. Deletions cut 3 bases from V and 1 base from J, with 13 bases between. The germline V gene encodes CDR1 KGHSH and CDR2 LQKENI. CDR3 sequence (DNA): TGTGCCAGCTCACCGGTCGGGACATCTTCCTACGAGCAGTACTTC. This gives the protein CASSPVGTSSYEQYF. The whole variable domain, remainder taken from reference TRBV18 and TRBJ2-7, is NAGVMQNPRHLVRRRGQEARLRCSPMKGHSHVYWYRQLPEEGLKFMVYLQKENIIDESGMPKERFSAEFPKEGPSILRIQQVVRGDSAAYFCASSPVGTSSYEQYFGPGTRLTVT.

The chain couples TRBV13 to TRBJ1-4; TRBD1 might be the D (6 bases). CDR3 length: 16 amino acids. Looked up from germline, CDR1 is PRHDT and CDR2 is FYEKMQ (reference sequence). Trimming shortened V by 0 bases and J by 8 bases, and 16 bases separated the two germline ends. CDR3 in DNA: TGTGCCAGCAGCTTAGGCCGTGGCAGGGGAAGAGAAAAACTGTTTTTT. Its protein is CASSLGRGRGREKLFF.

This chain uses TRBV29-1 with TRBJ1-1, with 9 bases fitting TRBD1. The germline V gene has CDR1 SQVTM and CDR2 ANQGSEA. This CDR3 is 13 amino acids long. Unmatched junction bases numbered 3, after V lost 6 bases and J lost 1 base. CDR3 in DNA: TGCAGCGTAAAGACAGGGGGGAACACTGAAGCTTTCTTT. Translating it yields CSVKTGGNTEAFF.

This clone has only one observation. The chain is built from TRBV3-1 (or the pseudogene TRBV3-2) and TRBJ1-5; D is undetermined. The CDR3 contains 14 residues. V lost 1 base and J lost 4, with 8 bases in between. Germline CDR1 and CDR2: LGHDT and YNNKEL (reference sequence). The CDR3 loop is CASSQGQINQPQHF. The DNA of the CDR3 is TGTGCCAGCAGCCAAGGCCAGATAAATCAGCCCCAGCATTTT.

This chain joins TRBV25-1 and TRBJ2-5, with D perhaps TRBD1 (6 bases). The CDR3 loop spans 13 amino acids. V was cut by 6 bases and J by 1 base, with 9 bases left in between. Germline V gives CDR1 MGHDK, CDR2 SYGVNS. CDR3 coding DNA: TGTGCCAGCAGCAGGGGAATCCAAGAGACCCAGTACTTC. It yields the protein CASSRGIQETQYF.

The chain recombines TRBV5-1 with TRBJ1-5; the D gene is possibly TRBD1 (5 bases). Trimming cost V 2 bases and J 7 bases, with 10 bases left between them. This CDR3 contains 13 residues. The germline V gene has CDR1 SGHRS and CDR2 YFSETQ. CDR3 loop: CASSFAGDQPQHF. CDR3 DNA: TGCGCCAGCAGCTTTGCGGGGGACCAGCCCCAGCATTTT.

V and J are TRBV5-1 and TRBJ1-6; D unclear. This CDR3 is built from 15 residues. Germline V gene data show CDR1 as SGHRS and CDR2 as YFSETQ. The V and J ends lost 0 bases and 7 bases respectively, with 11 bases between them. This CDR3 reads CASSLEGRRNSPLHF. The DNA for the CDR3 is TGCGCCAGCAGCTTGGAAGGGAGGAGGAATTCACCCCTCCACTTT.

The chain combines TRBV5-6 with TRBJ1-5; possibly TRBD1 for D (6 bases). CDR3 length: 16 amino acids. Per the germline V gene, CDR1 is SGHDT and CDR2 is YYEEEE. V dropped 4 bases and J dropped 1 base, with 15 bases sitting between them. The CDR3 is CASSLRQAVSNQPQHF. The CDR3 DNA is TGTGCCAGCAGCCTGCGACAGGCTGTCAGCAATCAGCCCCAGCATTTT.

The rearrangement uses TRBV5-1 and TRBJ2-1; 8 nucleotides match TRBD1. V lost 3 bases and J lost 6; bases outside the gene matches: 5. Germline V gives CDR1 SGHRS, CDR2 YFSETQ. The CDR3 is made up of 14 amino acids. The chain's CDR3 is CASSSGTGFNEQFF. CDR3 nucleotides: TGCGCCAGCAGCTCCGGGACAGGCTTCAATGAGCAGTTCTTC.

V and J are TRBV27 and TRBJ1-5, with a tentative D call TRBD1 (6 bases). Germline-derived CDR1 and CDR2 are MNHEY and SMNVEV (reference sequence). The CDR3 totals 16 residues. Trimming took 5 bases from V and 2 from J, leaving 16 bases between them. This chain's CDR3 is CASSPGTGTRNQPQHF. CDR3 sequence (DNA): TGTGCCAGCAGTCCAGGGACGGGGACACGCAATCAGCCCCAGCATTTT.

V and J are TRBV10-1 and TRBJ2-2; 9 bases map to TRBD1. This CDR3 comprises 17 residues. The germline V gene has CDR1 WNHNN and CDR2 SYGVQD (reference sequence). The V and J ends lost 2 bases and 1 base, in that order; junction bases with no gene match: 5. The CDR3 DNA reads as TGCGCCAGCAGTGAGGCCGGACAGGGGCGGAACACCGGGGAGCTGTTTTTT. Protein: CASSEAGQGRNTGELFF.

The CDR3 protein is CAWSPPRGGLSGNTIYF. CDR3 coding DNA: TGTGCCTGGAGTCCCCCCCGGGGGGGCCTCTCTGGAAACACCATATATTTT. V and J are TRBV30 and TRBJ1-3, with a tentative D call TRBD1 (6 bases). The CDR3 runs 17 residues. V dropped 2 bases and J dropped 0 bases, with 17 bases sitting between them. The germline gives CDR1 GTSNPN, CDR2 SVGIG (reference sequence).

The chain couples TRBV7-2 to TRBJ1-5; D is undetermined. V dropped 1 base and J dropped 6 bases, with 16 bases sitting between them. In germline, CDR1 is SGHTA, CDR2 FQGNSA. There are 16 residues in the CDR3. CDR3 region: CASSLGPGGAGQPQHF. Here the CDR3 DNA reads TGTGCCAGCAGCTTAGGCCCCGGTGGCGCGGGTCAGCCCCAGCATTTT.

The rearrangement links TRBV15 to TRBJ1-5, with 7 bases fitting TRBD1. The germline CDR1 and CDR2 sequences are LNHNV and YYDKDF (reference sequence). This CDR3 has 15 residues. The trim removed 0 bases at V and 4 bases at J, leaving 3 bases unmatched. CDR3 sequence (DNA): TGTGCCACCAGCAGAGAGACACAGGGGAATCAGCCCCAGCATTTT. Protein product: CATSRETQGNQPQHF. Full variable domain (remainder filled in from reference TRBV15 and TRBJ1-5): DAMVIQNPRYQVTQFGKPVTLSCSQTLNHNVMYWYQQKSSQAPKLLFHYYDKDFNNEADTPDNFQSRRPNTSFCFLDIRSPGLGDTAMYLCATSRETQGNQPQHFGDGTRLSIL.

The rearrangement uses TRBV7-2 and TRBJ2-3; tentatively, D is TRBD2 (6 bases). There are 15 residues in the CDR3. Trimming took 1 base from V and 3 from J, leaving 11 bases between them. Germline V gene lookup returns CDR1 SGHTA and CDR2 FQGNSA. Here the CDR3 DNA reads TGTGCCAGCAGCTTAGAAGGAGGAGGGACAGATACGCAGTATTTT. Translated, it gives CASSLEGGGTDTQYF.

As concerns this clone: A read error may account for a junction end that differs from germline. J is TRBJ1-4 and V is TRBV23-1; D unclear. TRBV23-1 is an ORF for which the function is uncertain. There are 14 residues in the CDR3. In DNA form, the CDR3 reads TGCGCCAGTAGTCAAAATCCCGGGATTCTCAAACTGTTTTTT. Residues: CASSQNPGILKLFF.

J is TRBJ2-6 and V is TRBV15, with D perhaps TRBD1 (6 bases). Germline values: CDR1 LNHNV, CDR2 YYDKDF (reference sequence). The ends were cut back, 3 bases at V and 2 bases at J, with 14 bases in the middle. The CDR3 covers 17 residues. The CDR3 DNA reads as TGTGCCACCAGCAGGCCGAAGGGGGAGACTGGGGCCAACGTCCTGACTTTC. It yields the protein CATSRPKGETGANVLTF.

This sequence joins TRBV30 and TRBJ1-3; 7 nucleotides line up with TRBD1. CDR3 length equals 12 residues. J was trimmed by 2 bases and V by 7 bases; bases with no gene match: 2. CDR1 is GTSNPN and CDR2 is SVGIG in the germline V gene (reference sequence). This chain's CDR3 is CAFDRAGNTIYF. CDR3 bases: TGTGCCTTCGACAGGGCTGGAAACACCATATATTTT.

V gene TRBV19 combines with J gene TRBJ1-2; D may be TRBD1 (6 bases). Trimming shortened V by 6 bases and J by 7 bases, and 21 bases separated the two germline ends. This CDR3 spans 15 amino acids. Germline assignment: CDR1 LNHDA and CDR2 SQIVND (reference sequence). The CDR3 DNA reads TGTGCCAGTAGGCGAGGACAGCTGATAGGGAGTGGCTACACCTTC. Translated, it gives CASRRGQLIGSGYTF.

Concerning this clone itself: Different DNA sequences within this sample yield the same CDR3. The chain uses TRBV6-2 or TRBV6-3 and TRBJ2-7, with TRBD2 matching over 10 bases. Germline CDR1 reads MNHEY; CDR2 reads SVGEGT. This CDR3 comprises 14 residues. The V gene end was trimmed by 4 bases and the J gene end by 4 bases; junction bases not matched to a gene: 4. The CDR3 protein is CASSLAGGPYEQYF. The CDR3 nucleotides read TGTGCCAGCAGTTTAGCGGGAGGCCCTTACGAGCAGTACTTC.

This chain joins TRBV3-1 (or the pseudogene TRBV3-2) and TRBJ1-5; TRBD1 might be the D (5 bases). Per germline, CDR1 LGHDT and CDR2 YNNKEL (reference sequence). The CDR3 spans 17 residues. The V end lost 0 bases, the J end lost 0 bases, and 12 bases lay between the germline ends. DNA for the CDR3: TGTGCCAGCAGCCAAGATATGGGGGGTTTTAGCAATCAGCCCCAGCATTTT. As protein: CASSQDMGGFSNQPQHF.